One sample yielded the 18 T cell receptor beta chains listed below, sequenced in a study of identical twins. TCRdb redid the calling of the 5' RACE reads with MiXCR, one entry per CDR3 protein. The data show 450,000 or so distinct CDR3 sequences, around 14% seen once. These data were also filed under a second study, of yellow fever vaccine responses in identical twins.

Material: CD4+ T cells sorted from blood. Receptors were obtained from a woman between 18 and 29 years old in good health.

There are a few counts of this clonotype. This rearrangement joins TRBV6-4 to TRBJ2-3, with 9 bases matching TRBD2. The germline CDR1 and CDR2 sequences are MRHNA and SNTAGT. This CDR3 is 19 amino acids long. The ends lost 5 bases at V and 4 bases at J; junction bases unmatched: 19. The CDR3 spells CASSNDRSLLAGTSDTQYF. CDR3 bases: TGTGCCAGCAGTAACGATCGGAGTTTACTAGCGGGTACTTCAGATACGCAGTATTTT.

This clonotype was seen a handful of times. The chain recombines TRBV5-1 with TRBJ2-7; 9 bases are a match to TRBD1. This CDR3 is built from 14 residues. The J segment lost 3 bases and the V segment lost 6 bases, leaving 7 bases of the junction unmatched. CDR1 and CDR2 from the germline V gene are SGHRS and YFSETQ. CDR3 DNA sequence: TGCGCCAGCAACCCAGGACAGGGGAACTACGAGCAGTACTTC. This translates into CASNPGQGNYEQYF.

This clonotype has a handful of counts. The rearrangement links TRBV9 to TRBJ1-3; D ambiguous. Trimming left V 4 bases short and J 2 bases short, with 13 bases between. Germline CDR1 is SGDLS and CDR2 is YYNGEE. This CDR3 spans 15 amino acids. The CDR3 nucleotides read TGTGCCAGCAGCCCGTACAGCATACCTGGAAACACCATATATTTT. It is translated as CASSPYSIPGNTIYF.

The chain uses TRBV5-1 and TRBJ1-1; 7 nucleotides line up with TRBD1. The V segment lost 3 bases and the J segment 3 bases; nucleotides outside the gene matches: 20. This CDR3 has 19 residues. Germline CDR1 and CDR2: SGHRS and YFSETQ. DNA of the CDR3: TGCGCCAGCAGCTGGACTAAACAGGGGTTTGAACCTGCGGACACTGAAGCTTTCTTT. This sequence encodes CASSWTKQGFEPADTEAFF.

The chain links TRBV2 to TRBJ1-1, with D possibly TRBD1 on 5 matching bases. CDR3 length: 14 amino acids. Germline loops: CDR1 SNHLY, CDR2 FYNNEI. Trimming removed 5 bases from V and 3 bases from J, with 13 bases in between. DNA of the CDR3: TGTGCCAGCAGTCACCTGGGGGGGGACACTGAAGCTTTCTTT. This translates into CASSHLGGDTEAFF. Complete variable domain (other parts from reference TRBV2 and TRBJ1-1): EPEVTQTPSHQVTQMGQEVILRCVPISNHLYFYWYRQILGQKVEFLVSFYNNEISEKSEIFDDQFSVERPDGSNFTLKIRSTKLEDSAMYFCASSHLGGDTEAFFGQGTRLTVV.

This clonotype was observed at least ten times. V and J are TRBV12-3 or TRBV12-4 and TRBJ2-5; D remains ambiguous. Trimming left V 1 base short and J 7 bases short, with 13 bases between. The CDR3 is 14 residues long. The CDR3 spells CASSLVGPVGTQYF. In DNA, the CDR3 is TGTGCCAGCAGTTTAGTAGGTCCAGTGGGGACCCAGTACTTC.

This rearrangement joins TRBV7-3 to TRBJ2-2, with 9 bases that match TRBD1. The CDR3 is 13 amino acids. The V and J ends lost 4 bases and 12 bases, in that order; junction bases with no gene match: 6. In germline, CDR1 is SGHTA, CDR2 FQGTGA. CDR3 in amino acids: CASSSPGQGKLFF. CDR3 nucleotide sequence: TGTGCCAGCAGCTCACCGGGACAGGGAAAGCTGTTTTTT.

V is TRBV7-2 and J is TRBJ2-3, with 9 bases identical to TRBD2. V lost 3 bases, J lost 0 bases, and 4 bases stayed unmatched. The germline CDR1 and CDR2 sequences are SGHTA and FQGNSA. CDR3 length: 16 amino acids. CDR3 sequence: CASSFRTSASTDTQYF. The CDR3 region has the DNA TGTGCCAGCAGCTTCCGGACTAGCGCGAGCACAGATACGCAGTATTTT.

This clonotype was picked up one time. The chain has TRBV2 and TRBJ2-1; D is undetermined. The CDR3 length is 14 residues. Germline V lookup: CDR1 SNHLY, CDR2 FYNNEI. The V and J ends lost 6 bases and 5 bases respectively, with 14 bases between them. The CDR3 sequence: CASSLGLKDNEQFF. The CDR3 DNA follows: TGTGCCAGCAGCCTAGGGTTGAAGGACAATGAGCAGTTCTTC.

This chain uses TRBV27 with TRBJ2-2, with D possibly being TRBD2 (5 bases). Trimming shortened V by 5 bases and J by 1 base, and 14 bases separated the two germline ends. This CDR3 comprises 16 residues. Looked up from germline, CDR1 is MNHEY and CDR2 is SMNVEV (reference sequence). As DNA, the CDR3 is TGTGCCAGCAGTCCCCGGTTGAGCGGGAACACCGGGGAGCTGTTTTTT. Translating it yields CASSPRLSGNTGELFF.

This clonotype showed up just a few times. The chain combines TRBV12-3 or TRBV12-4 with TRBJ2-5; 8 bases match TRBD1. The junction had 5 bases not matched to a gene; V was cut back by 1 base and J by 4 bases. The CDR3 has 15 residues. The DNA of the CDR3 is TGTGCCAGCAGTTTAGTACAGGGGGGCGTAGAGACCCAGTACTTC. Its translation is CASSLVQGGVETQYF.

This clonotype was detected a few times. V usage is TRBV29-1 and J usage is TRBJ2-1; D ambiguous. The V end was cut by 7 bases, the J end by 5 bases, with 12 bases between. Germline-derived CDR1 and CDR2 are SQVTM and ANQGSEA. This CDR3 is built from 12 residues. CDR3 protein: CSAGSGNNEQFF. The DNA of the CDR3 is TGCAGCGCTGGATCGGGCAACAATGAGCAGTTCTTC.

This clonotype was seen a handful of times. The chain combines TRBV20-1 with TRBJ2-1, with D possibly matching TRBD1 (6 bases). Trimming shortened V by 0 bases and J by 0 bases, and 12 bases separated the two germline ends. The germline gives CDR1 DFQATT, CDR2 SNEGSKA (reference sequence). The CDR3 loop spans 16 amino acids. The CDR3 DNA is TGCAGTGCTAGAGATCGGACAGAGAGCTCCTACAATGAGCAGTTCTTC. Translating gives CSARDRTESSYNEQFF.

A few counts support this clonotype. This chain links TRBV7-9 with TRBJ2-3; perhaps TRBD1 as D (5 bases). Trimming pared 5 bases from V and 0 bases from J, leaving 12 bases between. Germline V gene data show CDR1 as SEHNR and CDR2 as FQNEAQ (reference sequence). The CDR3 is 15 amino acids. CDR3 nucleotides: TGTGCCAGCAGCATTGACAGTCCCAGCACAGATACGCAGTATTTT. This translates into CASSIDSPSTDTQYF.

This clonotype was picked up a small number of times. The rearrangement joins TRBV7-9 to TRBJ1-5; no definite D call. The V and J ends lost 4 bases and 4 bases respectively, with 14 bases between them. Per the germline V gene, CDR1 is SEHNR and CDR2 is FQNEAQ (reference sequence). This CDR3 region has 15 residues. DNA for the CDR3: TGTGCCAGCAGCTCCGGCGGTAGGGTTAATCAGCCCCAGCATTTT. It translates to CASSSGGRVNQPQHF.

This chain links TRBV19 with TRBJ1-1, with a tentative D call TRBD1 (5 bases). This CDR3 has 13 amino acids. V dropped 10 bases and J dropped 5 bases, with 17 bases sitting between them. The V gene's germline CDR1 is LNHDA and CDR2 SQIVND (reference sequence). The CDR3 region is CATSDGGWTEAFF. The CDR3, as DNA: TGTGCCACCTCCGACGGGGGGTGGACTGAAGCTTTCTTT.

This rearrangement joins TRBV20-1 to TRBJ2-3; D not resolved. CDR1 and CDR2 from the germline V gene are DFQATT and SNEGSKA (reference sequence). The CDR3 has 11 residues. Trimming cost V 7 bases and J 5 bases, with 10 bases left between them. CDR3 bases: TGCAGTGTTTCCTGGGGAGATACGCAGTATTTT. Its protein is CSVSWGDTQYF.

The table lists this clonotype with a few counts. This chain connects TRBV4-3 to TRBJ2-7, with D possibly being TRBD2 (6 bases). Germline CDR1 and CDR2: LGHNA and YSLEER. This CDR3 contains 17 residues. The germline V and J ends were trimmed by 1 base and 4 bases, with 20 bases remaining between them. The CDR3 spells CASSQGDSGGGRYEQYF. CDR3 nucleotide sequence: TGCGCCAGCAGCCAAGGCGACAGCGGTGGGGGGAGGTACGAGCAGTACTTC.